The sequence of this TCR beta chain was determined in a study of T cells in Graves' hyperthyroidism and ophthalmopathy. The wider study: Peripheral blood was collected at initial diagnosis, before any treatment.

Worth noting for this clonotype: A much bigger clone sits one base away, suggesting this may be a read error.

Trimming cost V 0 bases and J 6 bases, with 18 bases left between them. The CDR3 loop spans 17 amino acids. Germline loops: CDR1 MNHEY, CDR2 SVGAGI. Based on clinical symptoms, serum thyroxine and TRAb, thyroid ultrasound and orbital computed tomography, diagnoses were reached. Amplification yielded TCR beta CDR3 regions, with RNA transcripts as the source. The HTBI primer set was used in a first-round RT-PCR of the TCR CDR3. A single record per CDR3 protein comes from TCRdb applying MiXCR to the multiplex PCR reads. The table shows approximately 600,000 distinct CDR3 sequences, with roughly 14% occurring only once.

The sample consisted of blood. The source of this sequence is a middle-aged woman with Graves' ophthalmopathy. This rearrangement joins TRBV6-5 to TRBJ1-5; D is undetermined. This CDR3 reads CASSYSARISRGQPQHF. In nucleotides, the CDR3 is TGTGCCAGCAGTTACTCGGCTCGGATAAGTCGGGGTCAGCCCCAGCATTTT.